The T cell receptor (beta chain) under discussion was sequenced for a study of neurological immune-mediated disorders. Template-switch 5'RACE cDNA synthesis added a 10-nucleotide unique molecular identifier. TCRdb re-analysed the 5' RACE reads in MiXCR, keeping a single row per CDR3 protein. Found here are fewer than 30,000 distinct CDR3 sequences, around an eighth of them singletons; the top ten hold about a sixth. The receptor was derived from a woman aged 35 to 49 with HTLV-1-associated myelopathy (HAM/TSP). Sequenced input: PBMCs.

In DNA, the CDR3 is TGTGCCAGCAGTCGGACTAGCGGGGTTGATACGCAGTATTTT. Amino acids: CASSRTSGVDTQYF. The chain carries TRBV27 and TRBJ2-3, with 12 bases aligning to TRBD2. This CDR3 is built from 14 residues. The germline CDR1 and CDR2 sequences are MNHEY and SMNVEV (reference sequence). Trimming took 5 bases from V and 6 from J; bases not matched to a gene: 3.